The clone carrying this T cell receptor beta chain was recorded at least ten times. What it recognizes is unknown. This entry comes from a study of regulatory T cells in long-lasting Graves disease. Points from the study as a whole: Newly diagnosed disease favored TRBV20-1 and TRBJ2-1 over persistent disease.

This CDR3 is 16 amino acids long. Per the germline V gene, CDR1 is SGHTA and CDR2 is FQGTGA. The germline V and J ends were trimmed by 2 bases and 6 bases, with 17 bases remaining between them. As for time point: newly diagnosed GD, antithyroid drugs for less than 3 months. PBMC RNA was the source of the TCR library. Libraries of TCR beta came from iRepertoire HTBI primers plus Arm-PCR of CDR3 regions. TCRdb re-called the multiplex PCR reads through MiXCR, storing one row per CDR3 protein. The data show roughly 380,000 distinct CDR3 sequences, 16% seen once. This same sample was also part of a study on T cells in Graves' hyperthyroidism and ophthalmopathy.

This sample comprised peripheral blood mononuclear cells (PBMCs), obtained at new diagnosis, from a patient treated with antithyroid drugs. The clonotype was recovered from a man between 35 and 55 years old with Graves disease. V is TRBV7-3 and J is TRBJ2-1; D might be TRBD2 (6 bases). The DNA of the CDR3 is TGTGCCAGCAGCTTATGGGGGGACTCGCACTCCAATGAGCAGTTCTTC. Amino acid sequence: CASSLWGDSHSNEQFF.